This T cell receptor (beta chain) was identified in a study of a mutant IDH1 vaccine in newly diagnosed glioma. Study-level information: The initiation of vaccination occurred 4-6 weeks after radiotherapy alone, or with temozolomide cycles. It was radiotherapy, temozolomide, or both that patients received previously, with most receiving both.

This clone was detected only a few times. Its specificity is unknown. Germline trimming cut 4 bases from V and 11 bases from J; bases unmatched to any gene: 6. Germline V gives CDR1 SGHRS, CDR2 YFSETQ. The CDR3 is made up of 13 amino acids. Study-wide findings and caveats: Seemingly, top peripheral T cell clonotype changes bore no relation to pseudoprogression.

Specified time point: week 23, last vaccination. It was 300 ug of mutant IDH1 20-mer peptide that made up each vaccine dose, given with topical imiquimod. New IDH1-mutant, ATRX-lost WHO grade 3 or 4 astrocytomas occurred in donors. TCRdb's table, derived via immunoSEQ multiplex PCR, lists solely in-frame clones and lacks some. The data contain tens of thousands of clones, about 76% of them singletons. The sequence came from a man aged 50-59 years with glioma. This chain links TRBV5-1 with TRBJ1-1, with 12 positions matching TRBD1. The sample here was PBMCs, taken from a glioma patient whose treatment included an IDH1 peptide vaccine. In DNA, the CDR3 is TGCGCCAGCAGCATCCGGGACAGGGGGCCTGCTTTCTTT. Translating it yields CASSIRDRGPAFF. The whole variable domain, filled in from reference TRBV5-1 and TRBJ1-1, reads KAGVTQTPRYLIKTRGQQVTLSCSPISGHRSVSWYQQTPGQGLQFLFEYFSETQRNKGNFPGRFSGRQFSNSRSEMNVSTLELGDSALYLCASSIRDRGPAFFGQGTRLTVV.